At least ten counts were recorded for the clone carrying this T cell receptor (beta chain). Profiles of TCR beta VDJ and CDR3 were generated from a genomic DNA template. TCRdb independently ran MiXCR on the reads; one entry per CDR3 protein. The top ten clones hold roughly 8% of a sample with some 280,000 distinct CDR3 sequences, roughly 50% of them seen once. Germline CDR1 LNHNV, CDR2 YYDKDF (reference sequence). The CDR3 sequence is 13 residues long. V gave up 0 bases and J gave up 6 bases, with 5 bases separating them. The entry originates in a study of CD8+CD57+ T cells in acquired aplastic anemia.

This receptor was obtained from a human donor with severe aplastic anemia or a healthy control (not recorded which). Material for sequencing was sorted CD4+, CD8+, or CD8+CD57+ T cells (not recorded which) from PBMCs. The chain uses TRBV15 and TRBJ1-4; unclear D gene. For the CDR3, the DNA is TGTGCCACCAGCAGAGATCCTTATGAAAAACTGTTTTTT. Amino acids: CATSRDPYEKLFF.